This TCR beta chain comes out of a study of CD8+ T cells in alopecia areata. Findings and limits, study-wide: Lesional tissue from the scalp (especially in alopecia totalis/universalis) showed higher clonality than normal scalp. Among the cells sequenced in scalp samples are also the resident alphabeta T cells of normal skin.

This CDR3 has 11 amino acids. Germline V lookup: CDR1 MNHEY, CDR2 SVGAGI. The sequencing template was cDNA reverse transcribed from extracted RNA. Clones were sequenced by immunoSEQ multiplex PCR, and TCRdb holds only the in-frame ones, with some missing. The table records roughly 120,000 clones, around 64% of them present only once. Note on this clone: Its antigen remains unidentified. At one of its ends the junction is not consistent with the germline gene, which may arise from a read error.

The source is a human donor in good health. The chain links TRBV6-5 to TRBJ1-5; D gene ambiguous. Sequencing input: CD4+ T cells sorted from blood. CDR3 sequence reads: CASSVGQPQHF. The CDR3 DNA is TGTGCCAGCAGTGTAGGTCAGCCCCAACATTTT.